This TCR beta chain was sequenced for a study of blood T cell dynamics during melanoma immunotherapy. Across the whole study: Patients with metastatic melanoma got pembrolizumab or nivolumab-ipilimumab as first-line care.

All DNA from each sorted CD8+ subset was loaded. Using immunoSEQ multiplex PCR, the repertoire was profiled, and TCRdb retains in-frame clones only, with some absent. Found here are under 15,000 clones, roughly 89% of them singletons; the top ten hold around 0.19%. Time point in this sample: week 3, after first cycle of checkpoint inhibitor. At 12 weeks after first infusion, RECIST 1.1 defined response for most patients. The source material was effector memory CD8+ T cells from blood, sampled from a patient treated with checkpoint blockade. The TCR sequence derives from a human donor with melanoma.

The CDR3 DNA follows: TGCGCCAGCAGCCAATACTCCAGCCCAAGCAATCAGCCCCAGCATTTT. It is translated as CASSQYSSPSNQPQHF. The chain is built from TRBV4-1 and TRBJ1-5; D is undetermined. The germline CDR1 and CDR2 sequences are MGHRA and YSYEKL. The CDR3 extends over 16 amino acids. Between the trimmed V and J ends, which lost 2 bases and 1 base, there was a span of 12 bases.